A single sample is the source of the 14 T cell receptor beta chains below, sequenced in a study of T cells in Graves' hyperthyroidism and ophthalmopathy. TCR beta CDR3 regions were amplified from RNA. An initial round of RT-PCR targeting the TCR CDR3 relied on the HTBI primer set. TCRdb independently ran MiXCR on the multiplex PCR reads; one entry per CDR3 protein. This sample has about 180,000 distinct CDR3 sequences, with about a sixth found just once. The sequenced sample was blood. The receptor source for this set is a woman in her fifties or sixties with Graves' hyperthyroidism.

This clonotype has a count of ten or more. The J gene is TRBJ2-3, the V gene TRBV10-3, with TRBD2 matching 8 bases. The CDR3 sequence is 14 residues long. V lost 4 bases to trimming and J lost 6 bases; unmatched junction nucleotides: 6. Germline CDR1 ENHRY, CDR2 SYGVKD. CDR3 amino acids: CAISVAGGMDTQYF. The DNA for the CDR3 is TGTGCCATCAGTGTGGCGGGGGGAATGGATACGCAGTATTTT.

This clonotype was seen repeatedly, ten times or more. The CDR3: CASSPPGLAEAREQFF. The CDR3 DNA reads as TGTGCCAGCAGTCCCCCCGGGCTAGCGGAGGCCAGAGAGCAGTTCTTC. The gene calls are TRBV6-1 and TRBJ2-1; 7 bases match TRBD2. The V segment lost 5 bases and the J segment 10 bases; nucleotides outside the gene matches: 17. Looked up from germline, CDR1 is MNHNS and CDR2 is SASEGT. This CDR3 has 16 amino acids.

This clonotype was found many times. The chain uses TRBV2 and TRBJ2-2, with unresolved D. Germline V CDR1 and CDR2: SNHLY, FYNNEI. The germline V and J ends were trimmed by 6 bases and 4 bases, with 15 bases remaining between them. This CDR3 is 15 amino acids long. This chain's CDR3 is CASRNNGPGTGELFF. Here the CDR3 DNA reads TGTGCCAGCAGAAACAACGGACCGGGCACCGGGGAGCTGTTTTTT.

J is TRBJ2-3 and V is TRBV6-5; 7 bases match TRBD2. Germline trimming cut 7 bases from V and 7 bases from J; bases unmatched to any gene: 11. The germline V gene encodes CDR1 MNHEY and CDR2 SVGAGI. The CDR3 covers 14 residues. The CDR3 loop is CASNLAVQGYTQYF. The CDR3 DNA follows: TGTGCCAGCAATCTAGCGGTCCAAGGGTATACGCAGTATTTT.

This clonotype was counted at least ten times. The genes are TRBV28 and TRBJ1-1, with D unresolved. Germline CDR1 and CDR2: MDHEN and SYDVKM. Trimming removed 1 base from V and 8 bases from J, with 11 bases in between. The CDR3 contains 13 residues. CDR3: CASSLYVGREAFF. The CDR3 DNA reads as TGTGCCAGCAGTTTATATGTCGGCAGGGAAGCTTTCTTT.

This clonotype was recorded at least ten times. The chain links TRBV20-1 to TRBJ2-1; D is unresolved. Trimming stripped 1 base from V and 8 bases from J, with 6 bases between. This CDR3 contains 11 residues. Germline CDR1 is DFQATT and CDR2 is SNEGSKA (reference sequence). The DNA for the CDR3 is TGCAGTGCTAGAGTGGATTATGAGCAGTTCTTC. Its translation: CSARVDYEQFF.

This clonotype was recorded a few times. This chain joins TRBV6-4 and TRBJ2-1; D ambiguous. Germline V lookup: CDR1 MRHNA, CDR2 SNTAGT. V was trimmed by 0 bases and J by 5 bases, leaving 8 bases between them. This CDR3 has 14 residues. The CDR3 DNA follows: TGTGCCAGCAGTGACTCGGCTAGGGACAATGAGCAGTTCTTC. It specifies CASSDSARDNEQFF.

This clonotype was seen at least ten times. This chain uses TRBV3-1 with TRBJ2-4; TRBD2 matches 11 bases. V lost 4 bases, J lost 5 bases, and 1 base stayed unmatched. The CDR3 extends over 14 amino acids. From germline, CDR1 is LGHDT and CDR2 YNNKEL (reference sequence). This CDR3 reads CASSPLAGENIQYF. The CDR3 nucleotides read TGTGCCAGCAGCCCACTAGCGGGAGAAAACATTCAGTACTTC.

This clonotype was counted many times. The chain recombines TRBV10-3 with TRBJ1-3; D might be TRBD1 (5 bases). This CDR3 spans 13 amino acids. V shed 6 bases and J shed 0 bases, with 6 bases lying between them. Germline V gene data show CDR1 as ENHRY and CDR2 as SYGVKD. CDR3 in amino acids: CAIRGDSGNTIYF. As DNA, the CDR3 is TGTGCCATCAGGGGGGACTCTGGAAACACCATATATTTT.

This clonotype came up many times. The chain carries TRBV11-2 and TRBJ1-1; a weak D match, TRBD1 (5 bases). The germline V gene encodes CDR1 SGHAT and CDR2 FQNNGV. V was clipped by 5 bases and J by 2 bases, with 18 bases between them. The CDR3 runs to 16 residues. The CDR3 DNA follows: TGTGCCAGCAGCCCTAATGTGCAGACAGCAAACACTGAAGCTTTCTTT. It is translated as CASSPNVQTANTEAFF.

This clonotype was detected ten times or more. The J gene is TRBJ1-1, the V gene TRBV19, with 7 positions matching TRBD1. This CDR3 contains 17 residues. The V gene's germline CDR1 is LNHDA and CDR2 SQIVND (reference sequence). Germline trimming cut 8 bases from V and 0 bases from J; bases unmatched to any gene: 15. The CDR3 reads CASLPPGQWILNTEAFF. The DNA of the CDR3 is TGTGCCAGTCTTCCACCGGGACAGTGGATTCTGAACACTGAAGCTTTCTTT.

This clonotype was found a few times. The gene calls are TRBV5-1 and TRBJ2-1, with 10 bases matching TRBD2. This CDR3 region has 17 residues. The trim removed 0 bases at V and 4 bases at J, leaving 7 bases unmatched. Germline V gene data show CDR1 as SGHRS and CDR2 as YFSETQ. CDR3 sequence reads: CASSLVPPSGGYNEQFF. CDR3 DNA: TGCGCCAGCAGCTTGGTGCCACCTAGCGGGGGATACAATGAGCAGTTCTTC.

The chain uses TRBV12-3 or TRBV12-4 and TRBJ2-3, with D unclear. This CDR3 spans 15 amino acids. V was cut by 3 bases and J by 1 base, with 11 bases left in between. CDR3 nucleotides: TGTGCCAGCAGTTTCGCCCTCGCGGGCACAGATACGCAGTATTTT. This encodes CASSFALAGTDTQYF.

This clonotype was seen ten or more times. This chain links TRBV7-2 with TRBJ2-1; unclear D gene. Germline values: CDR1 SGHTA, CDR2 FQGNSA. This CDR3 comprises 14 residues. V was trimmed by 2 bases and J by 4 bases, leaving 9 bases between them. The CDR3: CASSLRLQYNEQFF. The CDR3, as DNA: TGTGCCAGCAGCTTACGTCTTCAGTACAATGAGCAGTTCTTC.